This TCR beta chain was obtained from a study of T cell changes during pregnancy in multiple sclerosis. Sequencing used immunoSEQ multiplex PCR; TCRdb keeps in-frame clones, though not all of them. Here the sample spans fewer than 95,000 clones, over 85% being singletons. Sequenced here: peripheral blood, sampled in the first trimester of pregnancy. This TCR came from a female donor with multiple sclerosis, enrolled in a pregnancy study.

CDR3 coding DNA: TGTGCCAGCAGTTCGACAGGGGAGGATCAGCCCCAGCATTTT. Protein product: CASSSTGEDQPQHF. The chain employs TRBV6-5 and TRBJ1-5; 8 bases are shared with TRBD1. This CDR3 has 14 residues. V shed 4 bases, J shed 5 bases, and the junction held 4 bases outside the gene matches. The germline V gene encodes CDR1 MNHEY and CDR2 SVGAGI.